These T cell receptor beta chains were read from a single sample in a study of blood T cell repertoires in COVID-19. The table came from immunoSEQ multiplex PCR; TCRdb's copy has only in-frame clones and leaves some out. The sample yields around 220,000 clones, more than 85% seen once. Sequencing input: peripheral blood. These receptor sequences come from a man aged 40-55 years with active or convalescent COVID-19. The CDR3 runs from the conserved cysteine through the conserved F or W. A D gene is named only where the DNA matches it firmly. Only some rows state a clone size, as once, few, many or a class for expanded clones.

TRBV12-3/TRBV12-4	TRBJ1-2	.	.	TGTGCCAGCAGTTTAGGGCAGTCCTCTGGCTACACCTTC	CASSLGQSSGYTF
TRBV7-9	TRBJ2-7	.	.	TGTGCCAGCAGCTTAGTTAGCAACGAGCAGTACTTC	CASSLVSNEQYF
TRBV29-1	TRBJ2-7	TRBD2	.	TGCAGCGTTGAAGCCGATATACAAACCGGGAGGGCGGCCTACGAGCAGTACTTC	CSVEADIQTGRAAYEQYF
TRBV7-8	TRBJ1-1	.	.	TGTGCCAGCAGCGTCGAGGAAGCACTCCTTGAAGCTTTCTTT	CASSVEEALLEAFF
TRBV12-5	TRBJ1-1	.	few	TGTGCTAGTGGTTTGGTACTCCAACGACGGGGCACTGAAGCTTTCTTT	CASGLVLQRRGTEAFF
TRBV15	TRBJ2-1	.	.	TGTGCCACCAGCAGAGATAAAATAAGTAGTGATGAGCAGTTCTTC	CATSRDKISSDEQFF
TRBV5-3	TRBJ1-5	.	.	TGTGCCAGAAGCTCCACCCCATCGGGGGAAAATCAGCCCCAGCATTTT	CARSSTPSGENQPQHF
TRBV5-6	TRBJ1-6	TRBD1	.	TGTGCCAGCAGCGGGGACAGGATAATAGGCAGCTCCTATAATTCACCCCTCCACTTT	CASSGDRIIGSSYNSPLHF
TRBV5-4	TRBJ2-5	TRBD2	.	TGTGCCAGCAGCACCAGCCTGGGACTAGCGGAGACCCAGTACTTC	CASSTSLGLAETQYF
TRBV13	TRBJ2-7	.	.	TGTGCCAGCAGCGGCCGAGGGGGGGTCTACGAGCAGTACTTC	CASSGRGGVYEQYF
TRBV19	TRBJ2-7	.	.	TGTGCCAGTAGTACGAGGGTCTTGTACGAGCAGTACTTC	CASSTRVLYEQYF
TRBV29-1	TRBJ2-2	.	.	TGCAGCGCCTCCTTAAGTTCAGAAGGGGCCGGGGAGCTGTTTTTT	CSASLSSEGAGELFF
TRBV28	TRBJ2-7	.	.	TGTGCCAGCACCGATCCACGGACTTACGAGCAGTACTTC	CASTDPRTYEQYF
TRBV11-3	TRBJ2-7	.	.	TGTGCCAGCAGCCGCATACTAGGAGACGAGCAGTACTTC	CASSRILGDEQYF
TRBV7-3	TRBJ2-1	TRBD1	once	TGTGCCAGCAGCCCCGGACAGGATTACAATGAGCAGTTCTTC	CASSPGQDYNEQFF
TRBV28	TRBJ1-2	TRBD1	.	TGTGCCAGCAGACGGAAACAGGGGGCGATCTATGGCTACACCTTC	CASRRKQGAIYGYTF
TRBV9	TRBJ2-7	TRBD1	.	TGTGCCAGCAGCCCAGGTCCCGGGACAGTTTCCTACGAGCAGTACTTC	CASSPGPGTVSYEQYF
TRBV7-9	TRBJ1-1	TRBD1	.	TGTGCCAGCAGCTTAAATCCCGCAGGGGGCACTGAAGCTTTCTTT	CASSLNPAGGTEAFF
TRBV7-9	TRBJ1-5	.	.	TGTGCCAGCAGCCCGAACGGGGATCAGCCCCAGCATTTT	CASSPNGDQPQHF
TRBV19	TRBJ1-3	TRBD1	.	TGTGCCAGCTCACAGGGGTCTGGAAACACCATATATTTT	CASSQGSGNTIYF
TRBV3-1/TRBV3-2	TRBJ2-7	TRBD2	.	TGTGCCAGCACGTTCACGGGGACGGGGGGCTACGAGCAGTACTTC	CASTFTGTGGYEQYF
TRBV27	TRBJ2-1	.	.	TGTGCCAGCAGACCGGGACTGAACACCTACAATGAGCAGTTCTTC	CASRPGLNTYNEQFF
TRBV28	TRBJ2-5	.	once	TGTGCCAGCAGTTTATTCCGGAGAGGGACTGGGGAGACCCAGTACTTC	CASSLFRRGTGETQYF
TRBV6-5	TRBJ1-3	TRBD1	.	TGTGCCAGCGGGACAGGATCCTCTGGAAACACCATATATTTT	CASGTGSSGNTIYF
TRBV9	TRBJ2-1	.	.	TGTGCCAGCAGCCCGGGTCCTACCAATGAGCAGTTCTTC	CASSPGPTNEQFF
TRBV11-2	TRBJ2-7	.	.	TGTGCCAGCAGCTACACAGGGACGTTGACCTACGAGCAGTACTTC	CASSYTGTLTYEQYF
TRBV15	TRBJ2-7	.	.	TGTGCCACCAGCGGGGCAACCCCCGAGCAGTACTTC	CATSGATPEQYF
TRBV11-2	TRBJ2-1	.	.	TGTGCCAGCAGCTCGTTCAGCGGGTATCGCTTCTTC	CASSSFSGYRFF
TRBV18	TRBJ1-3	.	.	TGTGCCAGCTCACCTACAAACTCTGGAAACACCATATATTTT	CASSPTNSGNTIYF